The clone carrying this T cell receptor (beta chain) came up a few times. TCRdb independently ran MiXCR on the 5' RACE reads; one entry per CDR3 protein. The sample has around 340,000 distinct CDR3 sequences, 20% seen once. The V end was cut by 3 bases, the J end by 0 bases, with 9 bases between. The CDR3 loop spans 13 amino acids. Germline values: CDR1 DFQATT, CDR2 SNEGSKA (reference sequence). The sample is drawn from a study of CD8 T cells in ankylosing spondylitis. Sequences were obtained from blood, either unsorted or a sorted T cell fraction (not recorded which). This chain joins TRBV20-1 and TRBJ2-7, with D hard to call. This clonotype was obtained from a male donor with ankylosing spondylitis or in good health (not recorded which). The CDR3 coding sequence is TGCAGTGCTAGGAGATCAAGCTCCTACGAGCAGTACTTC. It yields the protein CSARRSSSYEQYF.